A selection of T cell receptor beta chains follows, all from one sample in a study of blood T cell repertoires in COVID-19. The protocol was immunoSEQ multiplex PCR, while the TCRdb copy is restricted to in-frame clones and leaves out a portion. The table shows roughly 200,000 clones, with more than 75% occurring only once. The sequenced sample was peripheral blood. These receptor sequences come from a person aged 70 to 85 with COVID-19, enrolled during active disease. Each CDR3 is given with its conserved first and last residue. Each record gives: D gene, V gene, CDR3 protein. The D gene is left open where the match is weak.

D: TRBD2
V: TRBV27
CDR3: CASTRLAGDEQFF

D: .
V: TRBV3-1/TRBV3-2
CDR3: CASSQRGRQENTEAFF

D: .
V: TRBV27
CDR3: CASSLSVHNIKEAFF

D: .
V: TRBV7-6
CDR3: CASSLTSQGRGEQYF

D: .
V: TRBV7-9
CDR3: CASSPSGGRLSTF

D: TRBD2
V: TRBV30
CDR3: CAWSDRGSGRRTDTQYF

D: .
V: TRBV19
CDR3: CASSMSRVGQPQHF

D: TRBD2
V: TRBV7-6
CDR3: CASSSSGEGYEQFF

D: .
V: TRBV11-2
CDR3: CASSLLRASNTGELFF

D: TRBD1
V: TRBV7-7
CDR3: CASSHAEKGQSIAQFF

D: TRBD1
V: TRBV28
CDR3: CASSFGQDLTAGYTF

D: .
V: TRBV7-3
CDR3: CASSLTSGFQETQYF

D: TRBD1
V: TRBV7-2
CDR3: CASSVTGVYGYTF

D: TRBD2
V: TRBV5-4
CDR3: CASSLSGGGLADTQYF

D: .
V: TRBV6-1
CDR3: CASSEMAQGWSFF

D: TRBD1
V: TRBV19
CDR3: CASSLGQGADQPQHF

D: .
V: TRBV12-3/TRBV12-4
CDR3: CASSAGFRYTQYF

D: .
V: TRBV30
CDR3: CAWSVSGNQPQHF

D: TRBD2
V: TRBV5-6
CDR3: CASSLVGLLAADTQYF

D: .
V: TRBV7-9
CDR3: CASSLPTGRPTGELFF

D: .
V: TRBV5-8
CDR3: CASSLLAMNTEAFF

D: .
V: TRBV29-1
CDR3: CSVVGARRNEQFF

D: TRBD1
V: TRBV5-1
CDR3: CASSLEGGGETQYF

D: TRBD2
V: TRBV6-5
CDR3: CASSYWGLAGRYEQFF